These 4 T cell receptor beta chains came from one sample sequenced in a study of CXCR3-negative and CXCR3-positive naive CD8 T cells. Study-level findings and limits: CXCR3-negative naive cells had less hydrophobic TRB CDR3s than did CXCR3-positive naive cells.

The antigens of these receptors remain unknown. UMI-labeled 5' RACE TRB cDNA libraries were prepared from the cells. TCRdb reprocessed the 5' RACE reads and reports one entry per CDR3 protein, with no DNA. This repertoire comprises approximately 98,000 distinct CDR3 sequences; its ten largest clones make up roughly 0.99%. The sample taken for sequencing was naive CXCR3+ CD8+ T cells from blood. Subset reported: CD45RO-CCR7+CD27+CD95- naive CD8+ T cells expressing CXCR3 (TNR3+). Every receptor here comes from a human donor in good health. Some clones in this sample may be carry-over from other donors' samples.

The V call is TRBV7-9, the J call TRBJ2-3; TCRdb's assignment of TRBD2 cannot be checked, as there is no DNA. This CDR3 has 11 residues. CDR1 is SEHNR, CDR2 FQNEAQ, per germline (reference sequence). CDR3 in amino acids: CAGGGPDTQYF.

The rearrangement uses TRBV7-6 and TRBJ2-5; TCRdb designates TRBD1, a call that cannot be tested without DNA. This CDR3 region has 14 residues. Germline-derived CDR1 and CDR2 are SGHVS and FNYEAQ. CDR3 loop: CASSSRQGEETQYF. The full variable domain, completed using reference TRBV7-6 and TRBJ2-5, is GAGVSQSPRYKVTKRGQDVALRCDPISGHVSLYWYRQALGQGPEFLTYFNYEAQQDKSGLPNDRFSAERPEGSISTLTIQRTEQRDSAMYRCASSSRQGEETQYFGPGTRLLVL.

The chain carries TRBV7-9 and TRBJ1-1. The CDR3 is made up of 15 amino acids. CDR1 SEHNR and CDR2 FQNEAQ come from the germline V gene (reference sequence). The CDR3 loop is CASSLGPRMNTEAFF.

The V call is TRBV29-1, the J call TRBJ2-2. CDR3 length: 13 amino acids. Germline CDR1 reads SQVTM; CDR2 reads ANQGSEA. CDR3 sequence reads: CSVVPINTGELFF.